These 28 T cell receptor beta chains were all obtained from the same sample, sequenced in a study of T-cell memory formation after mild COVID-19. TCRdb processed the 5' RACE reads anew with MiXCR; each CDR3 protein has one entry. In the table there are about 340,000 distinct CDR3 sequences, roughly 21% of which are singletons. Sequenced: PBMCs or a T cell subset sorted from them (not recorded which). The source of these receptors is an adult woman who had mild COVID-19 (a few samples of this study predate the infection). Cell type and time point are not known.

The chain is built from TRBV29-1 and TRBJ2-7; possibly TRBD1 for D (6 bases). The ends were cut back, 6 bases at V and 2 bases at J, with 8 bases in the middle. The CDR3 totals 11 residues. Germline-derived CDR1 and CDR2 are SQVTM and ANQGSEA. The CDR3 bases are TGCAGCGTCTCAGGGGCCTACGAGCAGTACTTC. The encoded protein is CSVSGAYEQYF.

This clonotype was seen a handful of times. The chain uses TRBV5-1 and TRBJ2-1, with D perhaps TRBD1 (6 bases). The V end was cut by 2 bases, the J end by 5 bases, with 20 bases between. In germline, CDR1 is SGHRS, CDR2 YFSETQ. The CDR3 is 17 residues long. Here the CDR3 DNA reads TGCGCCAGCAGCTTAGGGGGAGTTTGGGCAGGCAACAATGAGCAGTTCTTC. It specifies CASSLGGVWAGNNEQFF.

This clonotype was recorded at least ten times. CDR3 DNA: TGCGCCAGCAGCTTGGCCGGGCTCTCCTACGAGCAGTACTTC. Translating gives CASSLAGLSYEQYF. The J gene is TRBJ2-7, the V gene TRBV5-1, with no clear D. The CDR3 has 14 amino acids. Germline loops: CDR1 SGHRS, CDR2 YFSETQ. V was pared by 0 bases and J by 0 bases, with 7 bases between.

This clonotype was seen ten or more times. The gene calls are TRBV5-1 and TRBJ2-7, with D perhaps TRBD2 (6 bases). This CDR3 has 13 amino acids. The germline CDR1 and CDR2 sequences are SGHRS and YFSETQ. V lost 4 bases to trimming and J lost 3 bases, with 11 bases between them. CDR3 sequence (DNA): TGCGCCAGCAGCCCCAGGGACTTCTACGAGCAGTACTTC. Amino acid sequence: CASSPRDFYEQYF.

This clonotype was counted between two and nine times. The chain carries TRBV4-1 and TRBJ1-2, with TRBD1 identical over 9 bases. Looked up from germline, CDR1 is MGHRA and CDR2 is YSYEKL. CDR3 length: 16 amino acids. Germline trimming cut 3 bases from V and 3 bases from J; bases unmatched to any gene: 8. DNA for the CDR3: TGCGCCAGCAGCCAGGCGACCGGGACAGGGTACTATGGCTACACCTTC. This encodes CASSQATGTGYYGYTF.

This sequence joins TRBV7-3 and TRBJ2-5; 8 bases fit TRBD1. Germline trimming cut 4 bases from V and 5 bases from J; bases unmatched to any gene: 9. CDR1 and CDR2 (germline): SGHTA, FQGTGA. The CDR3 has 15 amino acids. CDR3 amino acids: CASSSRQGPMETQYF. The CDR3 coding sequence is TGTGCCAGCAGCTCTAGACAGGGGCCGATGGAGACCCAGTACTTC.

The chain employs TRBV25-1 and TRBJ2-2; maybe TRBD1 (6 bases). The CDR3 runs to 13 residues. V shed 4 bases and J shed 6 bases, with 9 bases lying between them. Germline CDR1 is MGHDK and CDR2 is SYGVNS. The CDR3 region has the DNA TGTGCCAGCAGTGGAAGACAGGCCGGGGAGCTGTTTTTT. Residues: CASSGRQAGELFF.

Points on this clonotype: A read error may produce the germline difference seen at one junction end. This chain connects TRBV27 to TRBJ1-1, with D maybe TRBD1 (6 bases). The CDR3 is 14 residues long. Germline-derived CDR1 and CDR2 are MNHEY and SMNVEV (reference sequence). CDR3 in amino acids: CAGSLGGEGTEAFF. The CDR3 DNA is TGTGCCGGCAGTTTAGGGGGGGAAGGCACTGAAGCTTTCTTT.

The gene calls are TRBV30 and TRBJ2-1, with a possible D match to TRBD1 (5 bases). CDR3 size: 13 residues. The V end lost 0 bases, the J end lost 6 bases, and 9 bases lay between the germline ends. Germline V gene lookup returns CDR1 GTSNPN and CDR2 SVGIG (reference sequence). The CDR3 nucleotides are TGTGCCTGGAGTGTGAGTGGGGCCAATGAGCAGTTCTTC. Translating gives CAWSVSGANEQFF.

This clonotype has only a few counts. The chain employs TRBV12-3 or TRBV12-4 and TRBJ2-7, with D tentatively TRBD2 (5 bases). The CDR3 has 14 residues. Trimming cost V 5 bases and J 3 bases, with 14 bases left between them. CDR3 in DNA: TGTGCCAGCAGTCAAGCGGCGGACTTCTACGAGCAGTACTTC. It specifies CASSQAADFYEQYF.

The DNA of the CDR3 is TGTGCCAGCAGCCAACCCAGCCGACAGGGAAGGAATGAGCAGTTCTTC. The encoded protein is CASSQPSRQGRNEQFF. The rearrangement links TRBV5-4 to TRBJ2-1, with TRBD1 matching over 7 bases. CDR1 and CDR2 from the germline V gene are SGHNT and YYREEE (reference sequence). V shed 4 bases and J 7 bases; nucleotides not matched to a gene: 14. This CDR3 comprises 16 residues.

The rearrangement links TRBV9 to TRBJ2-1, with D possibly called TRBD1 or TRBD2 (5 bases each). This CDR3 has 14 amino acids. Germline V gene lookup returns CDR1 SGDLS and CDR2 YYNGEE. V was shortened by 5 bases and J by 8 bases, with 17 bases between the two germline ends. The CDR3 bases are TGTGCCAGCAGTCGTTCCGGGGCTGAGTATGAGCAGTTCTTC. Translated: CASSRSGAEYEQFF.

This clonotype was seen a handful of times. V usage is TRBV5-1 and J usage is TRBJ2-1; D could derive from TRBD1 or TRBD2 (6 bases each). Germline V gives CDR1 SGHRS, CDR2 YFSETQ. The CDR3 is made up of 13 amino acids. The V gene lost 1 base and the J gene lost 9 bases, with 11 bases spanning the gap. The CDR3, as DNA: TGCGCCAGCAGCTTGCGGGGGCGGGGTGAGCAGTTCTTC. Encoded protein: CASSLRGRGEQFF.

This clonotype occurred many times. V usage is TRBV4-1 and J usage is TRBJ2-3, with D perhaps TRBD1 or TRBD2 (5 bases each). The V end was cut by 6 bases, the J end by 1 base, with 14 bases between. The CDR3 runs 15 residues. Germline V gene lookup returns CDR1 MGHRA and CDR2 YSYEKL. As DNA, the CDR3 is TGCGCCAGCAGTCGAGGGGATCGTGGCACAGATACGCAGTATTTT. Translated, it gives CASSRGDRGTDTQYF.

This chain uses TRBV6-5 with TRBJ2-1, with TRBD2 as a possible D gene (6 bases). V was shortened by 2 bases and J by 4 bases, with 15 bases between the two germline ends. The CDR3 covers 16 residues. Germline assignment: CDR1 MNHEY and CDR2 SVGAGI. The CDR3 region has the DNA TGTGCCAGCAGTTACGAATGGGCGGGAAATTACAATGAGCAGTTCTTC. Encoded protein: CASSYEWAGNYNEQFF.

V gene TRBV7-2 combines with J gene TRBJ2-3; D not resolved. V lost 0 bases, J lost 3 bases, and 13 bases lay in between. Germline CDR1 SGHTA, CDR2 FQGNSA. The CDR3 extends over 16 amino acids. The CDR3 region has the DNA TGTGCCAGCAGCTTAGCATTGGGTGCAGGAACAGATACGCAGTATTTT. Translated, it gives CASSLALGAGTDTQYF.

This chain joins TRBV10-3 and TRBJ2-1, with 8 bases fitting TRBD2. Germline assignment: CDR1 ENHRY and CDR2 SYGVKD. The CDR3 runs 16 residues. V trimming: 3 bases; J trimming: 0 bases; junction bases outside the gene matches: 4. CDR3 in amino acids: CAISDSSGFSYNEQFF. The CDR3 DNA reads as TGTGCCATCAGTGATTCTAGCGGGTTCTCCTACAATGAGCAGTTCTTC.

The CDR3 DNA reads as TGTGCCAGCAGGCGACTAGCGGGAGATCCATCCGAGCAGTACTTC. Protein product: CASRRLAGDPSEQYF. This chain uses TRBV2 with TRBJ2-7; 12 bases map to TRBD2. CDR1 SNHLY and CDR2 FYNNEI come from the germline V gene. V lost 6 bases and J lost 6; bases outside the gene matches: 9. The CDR3 consists of 15 residues. Full variable domain (outside the CDR3, taken from reference TRBV2 and TRBJ2-7): EPEVTQTPSHQVTQMGQEVILRCVPISNHLYFYWYRQILGQKVEFLVSFYNNEISEKSEIFDDQFSVERPDGSNFTLKIRSTKLEDSAMYFCASRRLAGDPSEQYFGPGTRLTVT.

V is TRBV5-5 and J is TRBJ1-2; 7 bases fit TRBD1. Per the germline V gene, CDR1 is SGHKS and CDR2 is YYEKEE (reference sequence). This CDR3 has 15 amino acids. V shed 4 bases and J 5 bases; nucleotides not matched to a gene: 11. The CDR3 sequence is CASSRDRASLYGYTF. The CDR3 DNA reads as TGTGCCAGCAGCCGAGACAGGGCCAGTTTGTATGGCTACACCTTC.

This clonotype was observed a few times. J is TRBJ2-5 and V is TRBV5-6; 10 positions match TRBD2. Trimming cost V 4 bases and J 5 bases; bases outside gene matches: 8. The CDR3 consists of 15 residues. CDR1 is SGHDT, CDR2 YYEEEE, per germline. The CDR3 DNA reads TGTGCCAGCAGCACGTACAGCGGGGGGGCGGAGACCCAGTACTTC. As protein: CASSTYSGGAETQYF.

The chain couples TRBV6-2 or TRBV6-3 to TRBJ1-1; D remains ambiguous. Trimming removed 5 bases at V and 8 bases at J, with 9 bases between. Germline CDR1 is MNHEY and CDR2 is SVGEGT. The CDR3 is 11 amino acids. This chain's CDR3 is CASSQAVEAFF. In nucleotides, the CDR3 is TGTGCCAGCAGTCAAGCAGTGGAAGCTTTCTTT.

The chain is built from TRBV6-1 and TRBJ1-2, with D uncertain. This CDR3 has 12 residues. V lost 2 bases, J lost 4 bases, and 5 bases lay in between. Germline CDR1 reads MNHNS; CDR2 reads SASEGT. The chain's CDR3 is CASSETVYGYTF. CDR3 bases: TGTGCCAGCAGTGAAACAGTCTATGGCTACACCTTC.

In its sample, this clonotype was seen a few times. The V call is TRBV6-2 or TRBV6-3, the J call TRBJ2-7; no firm D call. CDR1 is MNHEY and CDR2 is SVGEGT in the germline V gene. V gave up 8 bases and J gave up 5 bases, with 13 bases separating them. This CDR3 is built from 12 residues. CDR3 sequence reads: CASRISDHEQYF. The CDR3, as DNA: TGTGCCAGCCGCATTTCGGACCACGAGCAGTACTTC.

The V and J genes are TRBV19 and TRBJ2-1; D is possibly TRBD2 (5 bases). The length of the CDR3 is 15 residues. V lost 4 bases and J 0 bases, leaving 10 bases between the germline ends. Looked up from germline, CDR1 is LNHDA and CDR2 is SQIVND (reference sequence). The CDR3 spells CASSREHSSYNEQFF. The CDR3 coding sequence is TGTGCCAGTAGTAGGGAGCATAGCTCCTACAATGAGCAGTTCTTC.

This chain uses TRBV12-3 or TRBV12-4 with TRBJ2-1; a weak D match, TRBD2 (5 bases). Trimming shortened V by 2 bases and J by 0 bases, and 17 bases separated the two germline ends. CDR3 length: 18 residues. The CDR3 reads CASSLSGRGLSSYNEQFF. The CDR3 DNA reads TGTGCCAGCAGTTTAAGTGGGAGAGGCTTGAGCTCCTACAATGAGCAGTTCTTC.

The chain has TRBV27 and TRBJ1-1; 7 positions agree with TRBD1. From germline, CDR1 is MNHEY and CDR2 SMNVEV (reference sequence). The V segment lost 5 bases and the J segment 8 bases; nucleotides outside the gene matches: 8. This CDR3 contains 13 residues. CDR3 nucleotide sequence: TGTGCCAGCAGTCGACCGGGGACAGCAGAAGCTTTCTTT. Translated, it gives CASSRPGTAEAFF.

The rearrangement joins TRBV29-1 to TRBJ2-5; D uncertain. Trimming removed 6 bases at V and 4 bases at J, with 6 bases between. The length of the CDR3 is 10 residues. Germline-derived CDR1 and CDR2 are SQVTM and ANQGSEA. The CDR3 nucleotides read TGCAGCGTGCTTTCAGAGACCCAGTACTTC. This encodes CSVLSETQYF. Full variable domain (rest looked up from reference TRBV29-1 and TRBJ2-5): SAVISQKPSRDICQRGTSLTIQCQVDSQVTMMFWYRQQPGQSLTLIATANQGSEATYESGFVIDKFPISRPNLTFSTLTVSNMSPEDSSIYLCSVLSETQYFGPGTRLLVL.

The gene calls are TRBV20-1 and TRBJ2-1; a possible D gene is TRBD2 (7 bases). This CDR3 has 15 amino acids. V lost 3 bases, J lost 5 bases, and 17 bases lay in between. Germline V CDR1 and CDR2: DFQATT, SNEGSKA (reference sequence). CDR3 DNA: TGCAGTGCTAGTTCCGCGGGGGCCTCAGACAATGAGCAGTTCTTC. Its translation is CSASSAGASDNEQFF.